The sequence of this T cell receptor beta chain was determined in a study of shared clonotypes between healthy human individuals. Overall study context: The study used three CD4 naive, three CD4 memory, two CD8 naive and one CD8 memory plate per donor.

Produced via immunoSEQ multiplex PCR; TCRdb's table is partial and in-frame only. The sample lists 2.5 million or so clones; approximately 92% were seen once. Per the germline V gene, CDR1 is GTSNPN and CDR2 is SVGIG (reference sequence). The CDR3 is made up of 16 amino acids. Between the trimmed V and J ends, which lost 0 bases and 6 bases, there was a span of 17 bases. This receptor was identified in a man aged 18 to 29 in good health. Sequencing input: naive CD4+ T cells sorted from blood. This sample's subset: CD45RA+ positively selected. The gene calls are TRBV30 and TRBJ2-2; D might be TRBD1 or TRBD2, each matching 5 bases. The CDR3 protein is CAWSVLTIRDPGELFF. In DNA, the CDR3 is TGTGCCTGGAGTGTACTAACGATCAGGGACCCCGGGGAGCTGTTTTTT.